The clone carrying this T cell receptor (beta chain) came up a few times. Its cognate antigen is unknown. This record belongs to a study of cytomegalovirus exposure and HLA in healthy donors. CDR1 and CDR2 (germline): WNHNN, SYGVQD (reference sequence). The CDR3 spans 15 residues. Study conclusions and caveats: For TCR beta chains, V- and J-gene trimming was later linked to a missense DCLRE1C variant.

Primers included in the PCR were 60 Vbeta and 13 Jbeta primers. The method was immunoSEQ multiplex PCR; TCRdb's version includes in-frame clones alone and lacks a portion of them. This repertoire shows about 94,000 clones, over 65% found once; its top ten account for 3% to 5%. Sequencing was carried out using PBMCs. The source of this sequence is a man aged 25 to 40 in good health and CMV-seronegative. The V and J genes are TRBV10-1 and TRBJ2-5; 11 bases agree with TRBD1. The DNA end favors TRBJ2-7, so the J call may be wrong. CDR3 residues: CASSESGTGGYEQYF. DNA of the CDR3: TGCGCCAGCAGTGAGTCGGGGACAGGGGGTTACGAGCAGTACTTC.